This T cell receptor beta chain comes out of a study of shared clonotypes between healthy human individuals. Study overall: Researchers assigned three CD4 naive, three CD4 memory, two CD8 naive and one CD8 memory plate to each donor.

This clone was observed a few times. The naive CD8 fraction comprised CD45RO-negative cells positively selected for CCR7 and excluded terminally differentiated effector memory CD45RA+ cells. Donation came from healthy HIV-negative adults that had no recent acute infections or vaccinations. Clones were read by immunoSEQ multiplex PCR, and TCRdb kept only the in-frame ones, dropping some. The sample holds some 2,000,000 clones, about 95% seen once. The CDR3 is 13 amino acids. Trimming stripped 7 bases from V and 5 bases from J, with 14 bases between. Germline CDR1 and CDR2: MNHEY and SMNVEV (reference sequence).

Sequencing was done on a sample of naive CD8+ T cells sorted from blood. The chain links TRBV27 to TRBJ2-5, with D perhaps matching TRBD2 (5 bases). This clonotype was obtained from a man aged 18 to 30 in good health. The CDR3 nucleotides are TGTGCCAGCACCCCCGGGAACGGGGAGACCCAGTACTTC. Translating it yields CASTPGNGETQYF.